Below are 6 T cell receptor beta chains sequenced from a single sample in a study of blood T cell repertoires in COVID-19. Profiled with immunoSEQ multiplex PCR; TCRdb holds only in-frame clones, not every one. The table shows approximately 150,000 clones, with 70% to 90% occurring only once. Specimen: peripheral blood. The receptors were sampled from a woman in her 70s with acute or convalescent COVID-19.

V usage is TRBV10-3 and J usage is TRBJ1-2, with D perhaps matching TRBD1 (5 bases). Trimming took 0 bases from V and 7 from J, leaving 9 bases between them. This CDR3 has 13 amino acids. Germline CDR1 and CDR2: ENHRY and SYGVKD. CDR3 region: CAISESTEVGYTF. The CDR3 DNA follows: TGTGCCATCAGTGAGTCGACAGAGGTTGGCTACACCTTC.

This clone was picked up one time. The chain uses TRBV7-9 and TRBJ1-1, with D perhaps matching TRBD1 (6 bases). The CDR3 covers 14 residues. Germline V gene data show CDR1 as SEHNR and CDR2 as FQNEAQ (reference sequence). Trimming removed 1 base from V and 1 base from J, with 7 bases in between. For the CDR3, the DNA is TGTGCCAGCAGCTTAGGGACAGCGAACACTGAAGCTTTCTTT. It translates to CASSLGTANTEAFF.

This sequence joins TRBV7-2 and TRBJ2-7; D is undetermined. Between the trimmed V and J ends, which lost 5 bases and 2 bases, there was a span of 13 bases. In germline, CDR1 is SGHTA, CDR2 FQGNSA. This CDR3 region has 14 residues. In DNA, the CDR3 is TGTGCCAGCAGCCCCCAGCGTGTTACCTACGAGCAGTACTTC. It specifies CASSPQRVTYEQYF.

CDR3 residues: CASSYPIGKDGSYEQYF. The DNA for the CDR3 is TGTGCCAGCAGTTACCCGATCGGGAAGGACGGCTCCTACGAGCAGTACTTC. The V and J genes are TRBV6-2 or TRBV6-3 and TRBJ2-7, with D possibly matching TRBD2 (5 bases). The length of the CDR3 is 17 residues. The V and J ends lost 2 bases and 0 bases respectively, with 17 bases between them. CDR1 is MNHEY and CDR2 is SVGEGT in the germline V gene.

The rearrangement joins TRBV27 to TRBJ2-1; 12 bases fit TRBD2. V shed 5 bases and J 8 bases; nucleotides not matched to a gene: 10. Per germline, CDR1 MNHEY and CDR2 SMNVEV (reference sequence). The CDR3 is made up of 16 amino acids. CDR3 sequence reads: CASSVRLAGVGYEQFF. DNA for the CDR3: TGTGCCAGCAGTGTACGACTAGCGGGAGTTGGCTATGAGCAGTTCTTC.

The chain couples TRBV6-5 to TRBJ1-5, with TRBD1 identical over 9 bases. This CDR3 is built from 15 residues. Germline V gene lookup returns CDR1 MNHEY and CDR2 SVGAGI. V shed 6 bases, J shed 4 bases, and the junction held 7 bases outside the gene matches. CDR3 coding DNA: TGTGCCAGCAGGGGACAGGGAGGGCTAAATCAGCCCCAGCATTTT. It encodes CASRGQGGLNQPQHF.